This TCR beta chain originates from a study of T cell responses to AZD1222 COVID-19 vaccine. This CDR3 contains 15 residues. Trimming stripped 4 bases from V and 1 base from J, with 12 bases between. Germline values: CDR1 LGHNA, CDR2 YSLEER. Data came from immunoSEQ multiplex PCR; TCRdb stores just in-frame clones and leaves some out. Among around 130,000 clones, more than 70% were seen once, and the ten largest hold roughly an eighth. V gene TRBV4-3 combines with J gene TRBJ2-3, with D possibly matching TRBD2 (5 bases). This sequence was found in an adult in good health. Specimen: peripheral blood, collected on day 0 of AZD1222 vaccination. The CDR3 here is CASSRSRGGTDTQYF. The CDR3 DNA sequence: TGCGCCAGCAGCCGAAGTCGGGGAGGCACAGATACGCAGTATTTT.